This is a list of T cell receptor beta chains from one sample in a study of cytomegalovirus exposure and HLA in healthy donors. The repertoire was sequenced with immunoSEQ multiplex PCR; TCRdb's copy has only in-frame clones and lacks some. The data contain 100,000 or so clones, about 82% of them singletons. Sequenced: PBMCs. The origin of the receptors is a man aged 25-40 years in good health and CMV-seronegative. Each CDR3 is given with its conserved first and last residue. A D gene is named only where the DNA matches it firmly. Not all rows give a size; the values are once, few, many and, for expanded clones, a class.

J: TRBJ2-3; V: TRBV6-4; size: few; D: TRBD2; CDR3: CASSESSGGAEDTQYF; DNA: TGTGCCAGCAGTGAGAGTAGCGGGGGGGCGGAAGATACGCAGTATTTT
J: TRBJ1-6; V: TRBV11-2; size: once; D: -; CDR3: CASSQNAGQRNF; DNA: TGTGCCAGCAGTCAAAATGCTGGACAACGGAACTTT
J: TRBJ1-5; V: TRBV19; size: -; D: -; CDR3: CASSIGPGLGNQPQHF; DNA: TGTGCCAGTAGTATTGGCCCAGGGTTGGGCAATCAGCCCCAGCATTTT
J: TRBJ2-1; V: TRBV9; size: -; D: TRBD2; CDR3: CASSVDPGLAGVLNEQFF; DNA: TGTGCCAGCAGCGTAGATCCGGGACTAGCGGGAGTTTTGAATGAGCAGTTCTTC
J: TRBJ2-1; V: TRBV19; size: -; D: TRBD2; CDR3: CASNKRGFRDEQFF; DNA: TGTGCCAGTAACAAGCGGGGGTTTAGGGATGAGCAGTTCTTC
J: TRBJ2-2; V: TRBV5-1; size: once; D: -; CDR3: CASSLGLFTGELFF; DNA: TGCGCCAGCAGCTTGGGCCTATTCACCGGGGAGCTGTTTTTT
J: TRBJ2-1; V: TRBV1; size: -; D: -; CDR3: CTSSLASGINEQFF; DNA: TGCACCAGCAGCCTGGCTAGCGGGATCAATGAGCAGTTCTTC
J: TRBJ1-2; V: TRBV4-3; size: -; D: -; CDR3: CASSQDMVESYGYTF; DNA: TGCGCCAGCAGCCAAGATATGGTAGAATCCTATGGCTACACCTTC
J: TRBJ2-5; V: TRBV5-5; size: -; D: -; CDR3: CASSLGGTGKETQYF; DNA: TGTGCCAGCAGCTTGGGAGGAACAGGGAAAGAGACCCAGTACTTC
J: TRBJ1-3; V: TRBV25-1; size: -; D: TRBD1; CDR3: CASSDPRGMAGNTIYF; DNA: TGTGCCAGCAGTGACCCCAGGGGGATGGCTGGAAACACCATATATTTT
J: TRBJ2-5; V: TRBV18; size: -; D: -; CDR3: CASSPLQGETQYF; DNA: TGTGCCAGCTCACCACTCCAGGGGGAGACCCAGTACTTC
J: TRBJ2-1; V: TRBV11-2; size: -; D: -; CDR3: CASSLDSGYDEQFF; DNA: TGTGCCAGCAGCTTAGATTCGGGGTACGATGAGCAGTTCTTC
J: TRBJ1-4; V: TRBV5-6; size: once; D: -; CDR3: CASSLVAGGGEKLFF; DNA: TGTGCCAGCAGCTTGGTGGCGGGGGGTGGCGAAAAACTGTTTTTT
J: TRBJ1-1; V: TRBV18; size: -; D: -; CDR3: CASSLLTEDTEAFF; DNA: TGTGCCAGCTCACTATTGACAGAGGACACTGAAGCTTTCTTT
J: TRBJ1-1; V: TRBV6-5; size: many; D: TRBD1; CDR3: CASSYLPDRGGEAFF; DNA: TGTGCCAGCAGTTACCTCCCGGACAGGGGCGGTGAAGCTTTCTTT
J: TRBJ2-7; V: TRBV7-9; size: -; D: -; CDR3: CASSLVGAGTNEQYF; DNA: TGTGCCAGCAGCTTAGTAGGGGCAGGAACGAACGAGCAGTACTTC
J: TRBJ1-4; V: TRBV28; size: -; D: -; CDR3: CASTDTDSRHEKLFF; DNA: TGTGCCAGCACCGACACGGACAGCAGACATGAAAAACTGTTTTTT
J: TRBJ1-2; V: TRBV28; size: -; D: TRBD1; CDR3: CASRHSGQGGGYTF; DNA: TGTGCCAGCAGGCACTCCGGACAGGGAGGTGGCTACACCTTC
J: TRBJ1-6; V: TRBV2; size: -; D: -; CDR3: CASSVAGDNSPLHF; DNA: TGTGCCAGCAGTGTTGCAGGGGATAATTCACCCCTCCACTTT
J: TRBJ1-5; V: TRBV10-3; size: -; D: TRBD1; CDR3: CATCLGTASNQPQHF; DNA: TGTGCCACATGTTTAGGGACAGCCAGTAATCAGCCCCAGCATTTT
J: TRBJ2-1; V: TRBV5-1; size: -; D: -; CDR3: CASSLAAAYNEQFF; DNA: TGCGCCAGCAGCTTGGCGGCGGCCTACAATGAGCAGTTCTTC
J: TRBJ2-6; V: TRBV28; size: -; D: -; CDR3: CASSFGTSSSGANVLTF; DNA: TGTGCCAGCAGTTTTGGGACATCGAGCTCTGGGGCCAACGTCCTGACTTTC
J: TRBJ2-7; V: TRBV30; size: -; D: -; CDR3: CAWSVSQGQNEQYF; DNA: TGTGCCTGGAGTGTAAGCCAGGGTCAGAACGAGCAGTACTTC
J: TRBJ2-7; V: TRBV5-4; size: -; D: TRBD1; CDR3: CASSFKTGGHEQYF; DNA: TGTGCCAGCAGCTTTAAGACAGGGGGTCACGAGCAGTACTTC
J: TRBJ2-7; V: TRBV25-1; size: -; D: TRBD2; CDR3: CASSPRGVAGSYEQYF; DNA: TGTGCCAGCAGTCCTAGGGGAGTAGCGGGCTCCTACGAGCAGTACTTC
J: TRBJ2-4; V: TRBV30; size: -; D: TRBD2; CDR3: CAWSVNGRNIQYF; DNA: TGTGCCTGGAGTGTAAACGGGAGGAACATTCAGTACTTC
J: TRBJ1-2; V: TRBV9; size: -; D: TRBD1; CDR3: CASSGTLGTGARRGYTF; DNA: TGTGCCAGCAGCGGAACTTTGGGGACAGGGGCTCGCCGTGGCTACACCTTC
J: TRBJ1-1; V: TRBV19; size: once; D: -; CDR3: CASSLQGVGNTEAFF; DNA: TGTGCCAGTAGTCTACAGGGCGTAGGGAACACTGAAGCTTTCTTT
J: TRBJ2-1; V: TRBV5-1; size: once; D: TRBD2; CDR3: CASSDGTSDYNEQFF; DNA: TGCGCCAGCAGCGACGGGACTAGCGATTACAATGAGCAGTTCTTC
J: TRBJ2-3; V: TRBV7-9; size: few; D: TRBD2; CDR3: CASSLALASGITDTQYF; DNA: TGTGCCAGCAGCTTAGCGCTGGCTAGCGGGATCACAGATACGCAGTATTTT
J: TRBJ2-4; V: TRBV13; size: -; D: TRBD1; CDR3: CASSYGRTGDRAKNIQYF; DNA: TGTGCCAGCAGCTATGGGCGGACAGGGGATCGGGCCAAAAACATTCAGTACTTC
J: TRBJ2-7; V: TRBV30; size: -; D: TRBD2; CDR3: CAWSLAGVEQYF; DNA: TGTGCCTGGAGTCTAGCGGGAGTCGAGCAGTACTTC
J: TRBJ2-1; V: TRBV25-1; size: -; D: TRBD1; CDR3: CASSVVRQGISYNEQFF; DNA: TGTGCCAGCAGTGTGGTCCGACAGGGAATTTCCTACAATGAGCAGTTCTTC
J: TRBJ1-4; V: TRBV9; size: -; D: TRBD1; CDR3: CASSVGERQGDEKLFF; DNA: TGTGCCAGCAGCGTAGGGGAACGGCAGGGGGATGAAAAACTGTTTTTT
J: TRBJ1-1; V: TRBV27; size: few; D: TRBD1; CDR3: CASSPPGRGRGSTEAFF; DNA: TGTGCCAGCAGCCCCCCGGGCAGGGGGCGAGGGAGCACTGAAGCTTTCTTT
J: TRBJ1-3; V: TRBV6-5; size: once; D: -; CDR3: CASSYSAGLDGNTIYF; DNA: TGTGCCAGCAGTTACTCCGCAGGGCTAGACGGAAACACCATATATTTT
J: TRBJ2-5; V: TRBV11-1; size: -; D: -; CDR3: CASSFSTETQYF; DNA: TGTGCCAGCAGCTTCTCTACTGAGACCCAGTACTTC
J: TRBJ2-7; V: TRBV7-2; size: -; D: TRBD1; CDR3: CASSFGGTGATYEQYF; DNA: TGTGCCAGCAGCTTTGGTGGGACAGGGGCCACCTACGAGCAGTACTTC
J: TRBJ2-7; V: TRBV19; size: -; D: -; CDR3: CASTTSGEGEQYF; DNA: TGTGCCAGTACTACGTCAGGGGAGGGCGAGCAGTACTTC
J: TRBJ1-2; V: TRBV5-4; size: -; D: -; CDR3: CASSSILTRSNYGYTF; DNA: TGTGCCAGCAGCTCTATACTGACAAGGTCTAACTATGGCTACACCTTC
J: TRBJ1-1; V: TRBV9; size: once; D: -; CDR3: CASSPFGAGVNTEAFF; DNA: TGTGCCAGCAGCCCGTTTGGAGCGGGGGTGAACACTGAAGCTTTCTTT
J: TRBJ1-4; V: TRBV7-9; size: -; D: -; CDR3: CASSLVVQTTNEKLFF; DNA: TGTGCCAGCAGCTTAGTAGTCCAAACAACTAATGAAAAACTGTTTTTT
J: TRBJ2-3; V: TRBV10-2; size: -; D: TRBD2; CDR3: CASSRLAGADTQYF; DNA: TGCGCCAGCAGTAGACTAGCGGGAGCAGATACGCAGTATTTT
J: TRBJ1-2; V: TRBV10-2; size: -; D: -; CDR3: CASSQQGQRRVRGYTF; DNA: TGCGCCAGCAGTCAACAGGGTCAAAGACGGGTCCGTGGCTACACCTTC